A single sample gave rise to the 30 T cell receptor beta chains below, sequenced in a study of metastatic and nonmetastatic thyroid tumors. TCRdb re-analyzed the PCR reads using MiXCR. The sample lists roughly 11,000 clones; around 27% were seen once. The entire patient cohort was treatment-naive prior to thyroid surgery. The source material was adjacent normal tissue. These receptor sequences come from a male donor with papillary thyroid cancer or a benign thyroid nodule (not recorded which). Some clones in this sample may be carry-over from other donors' samples.

By share, this clone counts as medium-sized. The chain is built from TRBV7-9 and TRBJ2-1; 10 bases map to TRBD2. The germline V gene has CDR1 SEHNR and CDR2 FQNEAQ (reference sequence). This CDR3 has 15 residues. V gave up 5 bases and J gave up 15 bases; unmatched junction bases: 16. This CDR3 is CASSPLAGVHSGRFF. CDR3 in DNA: TGTGCCAGCAGCCCTCTAGCGGGAGTTCATTCAGGTCGGTTCTTC.

This clone is judged medium-sized. Germline and junction disagree at one end, which may indicate a read error. The chain employs TRBV7-7 and TRBJ2-1; D call uncertain. CDR1 and CDR2 (germline): SSHAT, FNYEAQ (reference sequence). The CDR3 extends over 15 amino acids. The CDR3 loop reads CASSLYANSYNEQFF. In DNA form, the CDR3 reads TGTGCTAGCAGCTTATACGCGAACTCCTACAATGAGCAGTTCTTC.

The table lists this clone with many counts. V is TRBV6-4 and J is TRBJ2-3, with D perhaps TRBD1 (6 bases). Germline loops: CDR1 MRHNA, CDR2 SNTAGT. V lost 4 bases, J lost 1 base, and 6 bases lay in between. This CDR3 is built from 13 residues. CDR3 loop: CASSGTGTDTQYF. The CDR3 nucleotides are TGTGCCAGCAGTGGGACAGGCACAGATACGCAGTATTTT.

Many counts were recorded for this clone. The DNA for the CDR3 is TGTGCCAGCAAGGGGGAGGCCTACAATGAGCAGTTCTTC. Translation gives CASKGEAYNEQFF. The chain is built from TRBV2 and TRBJ2-1; D may match TRBD1 or TRBD2 (6 bases each). The ends were cut back, 7 bases at V and 2 bases at J, with 9 bases in the middle. The CDR3 extends over 13 amino acids. Per germline, CDR1 SNHLY and CDR2 FYNNEI.

This rearrangement joins TRBV11-2 to TRBJ2-1; the match to TRBD2 covers 12 bases. V shed 5 bases, J shed 4 bases, and the junction held 3 bases outside the gene matches. The CDR3 is 15 residues long. CDR1 and CDR2 (germline): SGHAT, FQNNGV. The CDR3 spells CASSRTSGEYNEQFF. CDR3 nucleotides: TGTGCCAGCAGCCGGACTAGCGGGGAGTACAATGAGCAGTTCTTC.

The chain recombines TRBV20-1 with TRBJ2-5; either TRBD1 or TRBD2 may supply D (7 bases each). This CDR3 region has 14 residues. V was shortened by 5 bases and J by 5 bases, with 18 bases between the two germline ends. Looked up from germline, CDR1 is DFQATT and CDR2 is SNEGSKA (reference sequence). Here the CDR3 DNA reads TGCAGTGCTGGGCAGGGGGGGGGCTCCGAGACCCAGTACTTC. It yields the protein CSAGQGGGSETQYF.

By frequency in the sample, this clone is medium-sized (0.01 to 0.1%). The chain recombines TRBV12-3 or TRBV12-4 with TRBJ1-1, with TRBD1 matching 9 bases. The V gene end was trimmed by 7 bases and the J gene end by 3 bases; junction bases not matched to a gene: 9. The length of the CDR3 is 15 residues. CDR3 sequence (DNA): TGTGCCAGCAACCAGGGACAGGGCATGGACACTGAAGCTTTCTTT. Its protein is CASNQGQGMDTEAFF.

V and J are TRBV6-5 and TRBJ1-1; D uncertain. CDR1 MNHEY and CDR2 SVGAGI come from the germline V gene. CDR3 length: 11 residues. With 2 bases removed from V and 7 bases from J, the gap between germline ends came to 5 bases. CDR3 nucleotide sequence: TGTGCCAGCAGTTACGGCAATGAAGCTTTCTTT. Translation: CASSYGNEAFF.

The chain employs TRBV5-1 and TRBJ1-1; D remains ambiguous. Deletions cut 4 bases from V and 3 bases from J, with 10 bases between. The CDR3 totals 13 residues. Germline CDR1 and CDR2: SGHRS and YFSETQ. The CDR3 region has the DNA TGCGCCAGCAGCCAGGTGACGGACACTGAAGCTTTCTTT. This encodes CASSQVTDTEAFF.

This clone is medium-sized (0.01 to 0.1%) in the sample. V usage is TRBV6-1 and J usage is TRBJ1-5; perhaps TRBD1 as D (5 bases). The V and J ends lost 4 bases and 1 base respectively, with 11 bases between them. The CDR3 runs to 15 residues. Germline assignment: CDR1 MNHNS and CDR2 SASEGT. CDR3 coding DNA: TGTGCCAGCAGTGCCGCGTGGGGCAGCAATCAGCCCCAGCATTTT. Amino acids: CASSAAWGSNQPQHF.

The chain carries TRBV19 and TRBJ2-1, with a weak D call TRBD2 (6 bases). The CDR3 sequence is 15 residues long. Germline V gene lookup returns CDR1 LNHDA and CDR2 SQIVND (reference sequence). The V end lost 7 bases, the J end lost 7 bases, and 20 bases lay between the germline ends. CDR3 amino acids: CASTPAPGVINEQFF. The CDR3, as DNA: TGTGCCAGTACCCCGGCCCCGGGAGTTATAAATGAGCAGTTCTTC.

The chain joins TRBV2 to TRBJ2-7; 8 bases agree with TRBD1. Germline V lookup: CDR1 SNHLY, CDR2 FYNNEI. CDR3 length: 15 residues. Trimming at V came to 6 bases and at J to 2 bases, leaving 9 bases not matched to a gene. This CDR3 reads CASRVDRENPYEQYF. The CDR3, as DNA: TGTGCCAGCAGGGTGGACAGGGAGAACCCCTACGAGCAGTACTTC. Full variable domain (remainder filled in from reference TRBV2 and TRBJ2-7): EPEVTQTPSHQVTQMGQEVILRCVPISNHLYFYWYRQILGQKVEFLVSFYNNEISEKSEIFDDQFSVERPDGSNFTLKIRSTKLEDSAMYFCASRVDRENPYEQYFGPGTRLTVT.

This clone was seen many times. Different DNA sequences within this sample yield the same CDR3. CDR3 nucleotides: TGTGCCTGGAGTGTATCAGGGGCGAGCAATCAGCCCCAGCATTTT. Protein product: CAWSVSGASNQPQHF. V and J are TRBV30 and TRBJ1-5; tentative D call: TRBD1 (6 bases). Germline assignment: CDR1 GTSNPN and CDR2 SVGIG (reference sequence). This CDR3 contains 15 residues. Trimming pared 0 bases from V and 1 base from J, leaving 10 bases between.

The chain links TRBV7-8 to TRBJ1-2, with D possibly being TRBD1 (5 bases). The ends were cut back, 5 bases at V and 0 bases at J, with 19 bases in the middle. The CDR3 totals 17 residues. Germline CDR1 reads SGHVS; CDR2 reads FQNEAQ. CDR3 coding DNA: TGTGCCAGCAGCCTCGTGCTCAGGGAAACAGCTAACTATGGCTACACCTTC. Encoded protein: CASSLVLRETANYGYTF.

This clone was seen many times. The rearrangement uses TRBV7-3 and TRBJ1-1; D is uncertain. Germline V gene sequence: CDR1 SGHTA, CDR2 FQGTGA. V lost 0 bases to trimming and J lost 4 bases, with 9 bases between them. The CDR3 spans 14 residues. The CDR3 region is CASSLTGSFTEAFF. In DNA, the CDR3 is TGTGCCAGCAGCTTAACTGGAAGCTTCACTGAAGCTTTCTTT.

This clone is categorized as medium-sized. The chain employs TRBV2 and TRBJ2-7; 10 nucleotides agree with TRBD1. V trimming: 6 bases; J trimming: 3 bases; junction bases outside the gene matches: 11. The CDR3 spans 16 residues. Germline V gives CDR1 SNHLY, CDR2 FYNNEI. CDR3 bases: TGTGCCAGCAGAGAGGCCGGGACAGGGGTTGGCTACGAGCAGTACTTC. Protein product: CASREAGTGVGYEQYF.

The chain uses TRBV14 and TRBJ1-6; no firm D call. Germline V CDR1 and CDR2: SGHDN, FVKESK. The V end was cut by 0 bases, the J end by 5 bases, with 14 bases between. This CDR3 spans 17 amino acids. This CDR3 reads CASSQDHPGRNNSPLHF. The CDR3 DNA is TGTGCCAGCAGCCAAGATCACCCGGGGAGAAATAATTCACCCCTCCACTTT.

This clone occurred a few times. As DNA, the CDR3 is TGCAGTGCTAAAGGGATTTTAGGAGACTCCTACGAGCAGTACTTC. It yields the protein CSAKGILGDSYEQYF. This chain links TRBV20-1 with TRBJ2-7, with D hard to call. There are 15 residues in the CDR3. CDR1 DFQATT and CDR2 SNEGSKA come from the germline V gene (reference sequence). V was shortened by 4 bases and J by 0 bases, with 16 bases between the two germline ends.

This clone showed up just a few times. This chain links TRBV30 with TRBJ1-2; TRBD1 matches 7 bases. This CDR3 has 12 residues. The trim removed 5 bases at V and 4 bases at J, leaving 4 bases unmatched. Germline CDR1 and CDR2: GTSNPN and SVGIG (reference sequence). In nucleotides, the CDR3 is TGTGCCTGGGGAACAGGGGCCTATGGCTACACCTTC. Translated: CAWGTGAYGYTF.

V gene TRBV5-1 combines with J gene TRBJ1-6, with a weak D call TRBD1 (6 bases). Per the germline V gene, CDR1 is SGHRS and CDR2 is YFSETQ. Trimming took off 0 bases at V and 7 bases at J, with 11 bases between the two ends. This CDR3 has 15 residues. CDR3: CASSLGDIRNSPLHF. The CDR3 nucleotides read TGCGCCAGCAGCTTGGGGGACATTAGGAATTCACCCCTCCACTTT.

This clone is classed as large (0.1 to 1%). The chain is built from TRBV11-2 and TRBJ1-2; perhaps TRBD1 as D (6 bases). The V end lost 4 bases, the J end lost 4 bases, and 10 bases lay between the germline ends. Germline CDR1 and CDR2: SGHAT and FQNNGV. This CDR3 has 13 amino acids. The CDR3 coding sequence is TGTGCCAGCAGCTCCGGGACAACCTATGGCTACACCTTC. Translating gives CASSSGTTYGYTF.

This clone came up a few times. The gene calls are TRBV5-1 and TRBJ2-7; TRBD1 matches at 7 bases. The CDR3 length is 14 residues. Germline lookup yields CDR1 SGHRS and CDR2 YFSETQ. Trimming at V came to 2 bases and at J to 7 bases, leaving 9 bases not matched to a gene. The CDR3 spells CASSFRDSGQEQYF. Written as DNA, the CDR3 is TGCGCCAGCAGCTTCCGGGACAGTGGACAAGAGCAGTACTTC.

The chain carries TRBV5-1 and TRBJ2-3; 7 nucleotides match TRBD2. Per germline, CDR1 SGHRS and CDR2 YFSETQ. CDR3 length: 16 residues. V trimming: 1 base; J trimming: 2 bases; junction bases outside the gene matches: 7. DNA of the CDR3: TGCGCCAGCAGCTTGTGGGGGAGGGCCGACACAGATACGCAGTATTTT. Its protein product is CASSLWGRADTDTQYF.

The V and J genes are TRBV5-1 and TRBJ1-5; D is uncertain. Trimming took 5 bases from V and 7 from J, leaving 10 bases between them. CDR3 length equals 12 residues. Germline V gives CDR1 SGHRS, CDR2 YFSETQ. As DNA, the CDR3 is TGCGCCAGCAGACCTGGTGTCCAGCCCCAGCATTTT. It codes for CASRPGVQPQHF.

This clone is judged medium-sized (0.01 to 0.1%). The V gene is TRBV7-7, the J gene TRBJ2-6; tentative D call: TRBD2 (5 bases). CDR1 is SSHAT and CDR2 is FNYEAQ in the germline V gene (reference sequence). V was pared by 5 bases and J by 3 bases, with 8 bases between. The CDR3 is made up of 14 amino acids. The DNA of the CDR3 is TGTGCCAGCAGCCAGAGCGGTGGGGCCAACGTCCTGACTTTC. Its protein is CASSQSGGANVLTF. Drawing the rest from reference TRBV7-7 and TRBJ2-6, the complete variable domain is GAGVSQSPRYKVTKRGQDVTLRCDPISSHATLYWYQQALGQGPEFLTYFNYEAQPDKSGLPSDRFSAERPEGSISTLTIQRTEQRDSAMYRCASSQSGGANVLTFGAGSRLTVL.

This clone was detected a few times. The chain employs TRBV6-1 and TRBJ2-7; 11 bases align to TRBD2. V gave up 0 bases and J gave up 2 bases; unmatched junction bases: 3. There are 16 residues in the CDR3. CDR1 is MNHNS and CDR2 is SASEGT in the germline V gene. CDR3 protein: CASSEALAGGTYEQYF. The CDR3 DNA reads TGTGCCAGCAGTGAAGCTCTAGCGGGGGGAACCTACGAGCAGTACTTC.

There are many counts of this clone. The chain couples TRBV5-4 to TRBJ1-1; D perhaps matches TRBD1 (5 bases). Germline V lookup: CDR1 SGHNT, CDR2 YYREEE (reference sequence). Trimming took off 0 bases at V and 5 bases at J, with 11 bases between the two ends. CDR3 size: 14 residues. CDR3 in amino acids: CASSLAGGETEAFF. The CDR3 nucleotides are TGTGCCAGCAGCTTGGCTGGGGGGGAGACTGAAGCTTTCTTT.

In this sample, this clone turned up a few times. V usage is TRBV15 and J usage is TRBJ1-4; D gene unclear. V was clipped by 0 bases and J by 3 bases, with 5 bases between them. The germline V gene encodes CDR1 LNHNV and CDR2 YYDKDF (reference sequence). The CDR3 is 14 amino acids. The CDR3 reads CATSREAANEKLFF. In DNA, the CDR3 is TGTGCCACCAGCAGAGAGGCAGCTAATGAAAAACTGTTTTTT.

The DNA for the CDR3 is TGCAGTGCTAGAGAGGGTATCGTCGCTGGAAACACCATATATTTT. It specifies CSAREGIVAGNTIYF. V and J are TRBV20-1 and TRBJ1-3, with no clear D. CDR1 and CDR2 from the germline V gene are DFQATT and SNEGSKA (reference sequence). The CDR3 runs to 15 residues. Trimming cost V 0 bases and J 2 bases, with 11 bases left between them.

This chain uses TRBV20-1 with TRBJ2-1, with 8 bases fitting TRBD1. The V and J ends lost 4 bases and 3 bases, in that order; junction bases with no gene match: 5. The CDR3 spans 14 residues. Germline CDR1 and CDR2: DFQATT and SNEGSKA (reference sequence). In nucleotides, the CDR3 is TGCAGTGCTAAGGACAGGGAGGTCTACAATGAGCAGTTCTTC. This codes for CSAKDREVYNEQFF.